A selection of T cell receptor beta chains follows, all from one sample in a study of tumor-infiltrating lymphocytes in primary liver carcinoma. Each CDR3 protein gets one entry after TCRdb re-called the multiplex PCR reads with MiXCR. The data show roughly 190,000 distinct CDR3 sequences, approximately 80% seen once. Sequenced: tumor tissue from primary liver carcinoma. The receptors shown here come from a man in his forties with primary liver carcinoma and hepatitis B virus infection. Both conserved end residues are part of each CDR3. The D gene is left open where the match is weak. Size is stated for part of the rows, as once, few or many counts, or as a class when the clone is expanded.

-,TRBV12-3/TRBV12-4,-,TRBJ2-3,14,TGTGCCAGCAGGGAGGGGACAGATCCTGGTACGCAGTATTTT,CASREGTDPGTQYF
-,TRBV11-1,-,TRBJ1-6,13,TGTGCCAGCAGCCGGATACATGTTTCACCCCTCCACTTT,CASSRIHVSPLHF
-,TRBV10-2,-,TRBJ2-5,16,TGCGCCAGCAGTGCCAGGTTACCAGCAGCTCAAGAGACCCAGTACTTC,CASSARLPAAQETQYF
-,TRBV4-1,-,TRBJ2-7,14,TGCGCCAGGAGCCAAGAAAGCCCTGTTGACGAGCAGTACTTC,CARSQESPVDEQYF
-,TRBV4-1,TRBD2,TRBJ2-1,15,TGCGTCAGCAGCCAGGGGTTAGCGGGAGAGAATGAGCAGTTCTTC,CVSSQGLAGENEQFF
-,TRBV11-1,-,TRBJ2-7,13,TGTGCCAGCAGGGGGAAACGATTCTACAAGCAGTACTTC,CASRGKRFYKQYF
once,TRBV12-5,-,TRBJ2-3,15,TGTGCTAGTGATTTGGAACAGGGTCCCACAGATGCGCAGTATTTT,CASDLEQGPTDAQYF
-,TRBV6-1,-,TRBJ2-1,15,TGTGCCAACATCCGAGATTACCGCTCCTACAATGAGCAGTTCTTC,CANIRDYRSYNEQFF
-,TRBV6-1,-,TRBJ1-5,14,TGTGCCAGCACTGGAGACCATAGCATTCAGCCCCAGCATTTT,CASTGDHSIQPQHF
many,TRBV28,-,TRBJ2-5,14,TGTGCCAGCAGCCCTGAGGCGTACCAAGAGACCCAGTACTTC,CASSPEAYQETQYF
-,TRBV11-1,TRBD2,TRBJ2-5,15,TGTGCCAGCACTCTCACGGGACTAGCGGGAGATACCCAATACTTC,CASTLTGLAGDTQYF
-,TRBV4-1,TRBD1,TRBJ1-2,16,TGCGTCAGCAACCCGTCCCGGGACAGGGGGAGCTATGGCTACACCTTC,CVSNPSRDRGSYGYTF
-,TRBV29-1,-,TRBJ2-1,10,TGTAGCGTTATCCGGGAGGAGCAGTTCTTC,CSVIREEQFF
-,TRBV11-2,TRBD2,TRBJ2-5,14,TGTGCCAGCAACTTCAGCGGGGTACAAGAGACTCAGTACTTC,CASNFSGVQETQYF
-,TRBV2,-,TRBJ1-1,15,TGTGCCAGCAGTGAAGTAGGGTACAGTGACACTGAAGCTTTCTTT,CASSEVGYSDTEAFF
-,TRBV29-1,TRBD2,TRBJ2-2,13,TGTAGAGTTGGACTAGCGAGCACCGGGGAGCTGTCTTTT,CRVGLASTGELSF
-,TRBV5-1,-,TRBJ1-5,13,TGCGCCATCAGCTTGGACAGAAATCAGTCCCAGCATTTT,CAISLDRNQSQHF
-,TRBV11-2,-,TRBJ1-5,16,TGTGCCAGCAGCTTAAGAGACACGGGTTGGGCTCAGCCTCAGCATTTT,CASSLRDTGWAQPQHF
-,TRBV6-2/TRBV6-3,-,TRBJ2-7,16,TGTGCCAGCAAACCCGGAGGCCCCACCTACACCTACGAGCAGTACTTC,CASKPGGPTYTYEQYF
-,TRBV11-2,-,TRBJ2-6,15,TGTGGCACCCAGCGGCCGCGCTATGGGGCCAACGTTCTGACTTTC,CGTQRPRYGANVLTF
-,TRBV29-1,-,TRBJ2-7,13,TGCAGCGTCCGTACGCCAGTTAATCCCGAGCAGTACTTC,CSVRTPVNPEQYF
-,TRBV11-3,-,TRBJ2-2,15,TGTGCCAGCAGCTTGTCCCCCAGGGACGATGAGGTGCTGTTTTTT,CASSLSPRDDEVLFF